The 14 T cell receptor beta chains listed next were all sequenced from one sample in a study of spatial heterogeneity in lung cancer. Study-wide points: Tumors with more nonsynonymous mutations had more expanded intratumoral alpha and beta TCRs.

TCRdb recomputed calls from the 5' RACE reads with MiXCR, one row per CDR3 protein. The sample has over 15,000 distinct CDR3 sequences, 6% to 7.5% seen once. For these TCRs, the target antigens are not known. The time point is: sample taken at primary tumor resection. The sequences come from lung tumor tissue, collected at surgery. Every receptor here comes from a female donor with early-stage non-small cell lung cancer.

This clonotype was found a few times. Within a library made for alpha chains, this beta chain is off target, and its count is uninformative. V is TRBV7-9 and J is TRBJ2-7; D possibly uses TRBD1 or TRBD2 (5 bases each). Between the trimmed V and J ends, which lost 5 bases and 6 bases, there was a span of 17 bases. The germline V gene encodes CDR1 SEHNR and CDR2 FQNEAQ (reference sequence). CDR3 length: 14 residues. The CDR3 is CASSHETPGTEQYF. CDR3 DNA: TGTGCCAGCAGCCATGAAACCCCAGGGACCGAGCAGTACTTC.

In its sample, this clonotype was seen many times. As an off-target read in a library built for alpha chains, this beta chain has a frequency of little significance. V is TRBV20-1 and J is TRBJ1-4; D is ambiguous. Trimming cost V 5 bases and J 0 bases, with 7 bases left between them. Germline assignment: CDR1 DFQATT and CDR2 SNEGSKA (reference sequence). CDR3 length: 13 residues. The CDR3 bases are TGCAGTGCTTCAACCTCAACTAATGAAAAACTGTTTTTT. This codes for CSASTSTNEKLFF.

The table lists this clonotype with many counts. Since the library was made to target alpha chains, this beta chain is a stray read and its abundance is not meaningful. The chain links TRBV5-6 to TRBJ2-7; D not certain. Trimming took 6 bases from V and 3 from J, leaving 19 bases between them. This CDR3 comprises 15 residues. CDR1 is SGHDT, CDR2 YYEEEE, per germline. For the CDR3, the DNA is TGTGCCAGCACCTCCTTACCTGGCAGGTACTACGAGCAGTACTTC. This codes for CASTSLPGRYYEQYF. Filled out from reference TRBV5-6 and TRBJ2-7, the complete variable domain reads DAGVTQSPTHLIKTRGQQVTLRCSPKSGHDTVSWYQQALGQGPQFIFQYYEEEERQRGNFPDRFSGHQFPNYSSELNVNALLLGDSALYLCASTSLPGRYYEQYFGPGTRLTVT.

This clonotype was recorded many times. Because this beta chain is a stray read in a library intended to capture alpha chains, its abundance should not be given much weight. The chain recombines TRBV6-6 with TRBJ1-5; no definite D call. This CDR3 is built from 15 residues. Deletions cut 7 bases from V and 0 bases from J, with 13 bases between. Germline CDR1 and CDR2: MNHNY and SVGAGI (reference sequence). CDR3 in amino acids: CASIYLADSNQPQHF. The CDR3 region has the DNA TGTGCCAGCATTTATCTGGCAGATAGCAATCAGCCCCAGCATTTT.

In its sample, this clonotype was seen a few times. This beta chain is a stray read from a library made for alpha chains; its abundance is not meaningful. The chain joins TRBV20-1 to TRBJ1-5; 7 bases agree with TRBD1. The CDR3 is made up of 15 amino acids. V gave up 1 base and J gave up 6 bases; unmatched junction bases: 9. The V gene's germline CDR1 is DFQATT and CDR2 SNEGSKA (reference sequence). The CDR3 sequence: CSARVGRGVSQPQHF. CDR3 sequence (DNA): TGCAGTGCTAGAGTTGGCAGGGGGGTCAGTCAGCCCCAGCATTTT.

By sample share, this clonotype is medium-sized. This beta chain appears as a stray read in a library generated for alpha chains; its size is not informative. The V and J genes are TRBV7-9 and TRBJ1-2; 7 bases fit TRBD1. This CDR3 contains 14 residues. Germline V CDR1 and CDR2: SEHNR, FQNEAQ (reference sequence). V was clipped by 0 bases and J by 4 bases; unmatched bases: 2. CDR3 coding DNA: TGTGCCAGCAGCTTAGCACAGGGGACCTATGGCTACACCTTC. The encoded protein is CASSLAQGTYGYTF.

At least ten counts were recorded for this clonotype. The junction departs from germline at one end; a sequencing error may be responsible. A library prepared for alpha chains yielded this beta chain as an off-target read; its size is of little meaning. CDR3 region: CASSHGSGGNQPQHF. CDR3 DNA sequence: TGTGCTAGCAGCCATGGGAGCGGGGGGAATCAGCCCCAGCATTTT. V gene TRBV7-7 combines with J gene TRBJ1-5; a weak D match, TRBD1 (5 bases). The V gene's germline CDR1 is SSHAT and CDR2 FNYEAQ (reference sequence). There are 15 residues in the CDR3.

On this clonotype itself: This beta chain represents an off-target read in a library built for alpha chains; its size is of limited meaning. The chain couples TRBV20-1 to TRBJ2-3, with TRBD1 identical over 10 bases. CDR1 is DFQATT and CDR2 is SNEGSKA in the germline V gene (reference sequence). J lost 3 bases, V lost 7 bases, and 7 bases had no gene match. This CDR3 has 14 residues. The CDR3 nucleotides read TGCAGTGGCAAGGACAGGGGGGCTACAGATACGCAGTATTTT. Amino acid sequence: CSGKDRGATDTQYF.

This clonotype occurred many times. Being off target in a library aimed at alpha chains, this beta chain has a size of little meaning. V is TRBV20-1 and J is TRBJ1-2, with TRBD1 matching over 10 bases. Germline V gene sequence: CDR1 DFQATT, CDR2 SNEGSKA (reference sequence). With V trimmed by 2 bases and J by 1 base, 4 bases remained unmatched. The CDR3 is 15 amino acids. The CDR3 coding sequence is TGCAGTGCTAGAAGTAGGGACAGGGGTAACTATGGCTACACCTTC. This gives the protein CSARSRDRGNYGYTF.

This clonotype was detected only a few times. This beta chain turned up in a library designed for alpha chains; as an off-target read, its abundance says little. This chain connects TRBV24-1 to TRBJ2-3; 11 nucleotides align to TRBD1. This CDR3 contains 16 residues. Germline loops: CDR1 KGHDR, CDR2 SFDVKD. The V segment lost 5 bases and the J segment 2 bases; nucleotides outside the gene matches: 5. The CDR3 protein is CATSAGTGGHTDTQYF. CDR3 nucleotides: TGTGCCACCAGTGCCGGGACAGGGGGACACACAGATACGCAGTATTTT.

This clonotype was seen a few times. As an off-target read in a library built for alpha chains, this beta chain has a frequency of little significance. The chain carries TRBV20-1 and TRBJ2-7; 7 bases align to TRBD1. Per the germline V gene, CDR1 is DFQATT and CDR2 is SNEGSKA (reference sequence). CDR3 length equals 13 residues. CDR3 nucleotide sequence: TGCAGCGAAAGGAGACAGGGACGCCACGAGCAGTACTTC. This gives the protein CSERRQGRHEQYF.

The table lists this clonotype with many counts. This beta chain slipped into a library made for alpha chains as a stray read, so its size is not meaningful. Written as DNA, the CDR3 is TGTGCCAGCAGCGTATTTGATCAAGGCGGGGCCTATGGCTACACCTTC. Translation: CASSVFDQGGAYGYTF. The chain recombines TRBV9 with TRBJ1-2; possibly TRBD1 for D (5 bases). V was pared by 1 base and J by 4 bases, with 17 bases between. Germline lookup yields CDR1 SGDLS and CDR2 YYNGEE. The CDR3 loop spans 16 amino acids.

This clonotype was counted ten times or more. This beta chain lies outside the target of a library built for alpha chains; its clone size means little. The rearrangement joins TRBV10-3 to TRBJ2-3; D may be TRBD1 (7 bases). Deletions cut 8 bases from V and 2 bases from J, with 17 bases between. The CDR3 is made up of 15 amino acids. The germline V gene has CDR1 ENHRY and CDR2 SYGVKD. This CDR3 reads CAIGGTDMYTDTQYF. CDR3 nucleotide sequence: TGTGCCATCGGCGGGACAGACATGTACACAGATACGCAGTATTTT.

This clonotype was seen at least ten times. This beta chain is an unintended read in a library built for alpha chains; its size means little. The chain combines TRBV27 with TRBJ2-1, with 9 bases matching TRBD2. The CDR3 spans 18 residues. CDR1 is MNHEY, CDR2 SMNVEV, per germline (reference sequence). Trimming removed 1 base from V and 7 bases from J; junction bases left unmatched: 14. As DNA, the CDR3 is TGTGCCAGCAGTTTATTCGTCCAAGGGAGCGGGGGGAAAAATGAGCAGTTCTTC. This sequence encodes CASSLFVQGSGGKNEQFF.